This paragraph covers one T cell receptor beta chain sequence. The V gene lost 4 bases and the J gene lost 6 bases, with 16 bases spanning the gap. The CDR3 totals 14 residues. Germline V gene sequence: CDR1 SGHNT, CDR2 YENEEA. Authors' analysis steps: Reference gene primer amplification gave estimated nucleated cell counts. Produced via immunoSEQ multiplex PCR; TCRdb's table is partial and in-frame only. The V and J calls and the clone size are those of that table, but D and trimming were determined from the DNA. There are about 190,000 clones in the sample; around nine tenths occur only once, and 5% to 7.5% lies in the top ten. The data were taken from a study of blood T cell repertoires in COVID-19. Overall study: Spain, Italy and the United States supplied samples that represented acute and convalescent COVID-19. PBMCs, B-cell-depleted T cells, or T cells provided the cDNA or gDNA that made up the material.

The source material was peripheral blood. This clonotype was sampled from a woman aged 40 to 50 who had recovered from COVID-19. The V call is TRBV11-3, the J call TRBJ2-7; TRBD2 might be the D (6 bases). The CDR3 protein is CASSSQGTASEQYF. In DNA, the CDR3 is TGTGCCAGCAGCTCCCAAGGGACTGCAAGCGAGCAGTACTTC.